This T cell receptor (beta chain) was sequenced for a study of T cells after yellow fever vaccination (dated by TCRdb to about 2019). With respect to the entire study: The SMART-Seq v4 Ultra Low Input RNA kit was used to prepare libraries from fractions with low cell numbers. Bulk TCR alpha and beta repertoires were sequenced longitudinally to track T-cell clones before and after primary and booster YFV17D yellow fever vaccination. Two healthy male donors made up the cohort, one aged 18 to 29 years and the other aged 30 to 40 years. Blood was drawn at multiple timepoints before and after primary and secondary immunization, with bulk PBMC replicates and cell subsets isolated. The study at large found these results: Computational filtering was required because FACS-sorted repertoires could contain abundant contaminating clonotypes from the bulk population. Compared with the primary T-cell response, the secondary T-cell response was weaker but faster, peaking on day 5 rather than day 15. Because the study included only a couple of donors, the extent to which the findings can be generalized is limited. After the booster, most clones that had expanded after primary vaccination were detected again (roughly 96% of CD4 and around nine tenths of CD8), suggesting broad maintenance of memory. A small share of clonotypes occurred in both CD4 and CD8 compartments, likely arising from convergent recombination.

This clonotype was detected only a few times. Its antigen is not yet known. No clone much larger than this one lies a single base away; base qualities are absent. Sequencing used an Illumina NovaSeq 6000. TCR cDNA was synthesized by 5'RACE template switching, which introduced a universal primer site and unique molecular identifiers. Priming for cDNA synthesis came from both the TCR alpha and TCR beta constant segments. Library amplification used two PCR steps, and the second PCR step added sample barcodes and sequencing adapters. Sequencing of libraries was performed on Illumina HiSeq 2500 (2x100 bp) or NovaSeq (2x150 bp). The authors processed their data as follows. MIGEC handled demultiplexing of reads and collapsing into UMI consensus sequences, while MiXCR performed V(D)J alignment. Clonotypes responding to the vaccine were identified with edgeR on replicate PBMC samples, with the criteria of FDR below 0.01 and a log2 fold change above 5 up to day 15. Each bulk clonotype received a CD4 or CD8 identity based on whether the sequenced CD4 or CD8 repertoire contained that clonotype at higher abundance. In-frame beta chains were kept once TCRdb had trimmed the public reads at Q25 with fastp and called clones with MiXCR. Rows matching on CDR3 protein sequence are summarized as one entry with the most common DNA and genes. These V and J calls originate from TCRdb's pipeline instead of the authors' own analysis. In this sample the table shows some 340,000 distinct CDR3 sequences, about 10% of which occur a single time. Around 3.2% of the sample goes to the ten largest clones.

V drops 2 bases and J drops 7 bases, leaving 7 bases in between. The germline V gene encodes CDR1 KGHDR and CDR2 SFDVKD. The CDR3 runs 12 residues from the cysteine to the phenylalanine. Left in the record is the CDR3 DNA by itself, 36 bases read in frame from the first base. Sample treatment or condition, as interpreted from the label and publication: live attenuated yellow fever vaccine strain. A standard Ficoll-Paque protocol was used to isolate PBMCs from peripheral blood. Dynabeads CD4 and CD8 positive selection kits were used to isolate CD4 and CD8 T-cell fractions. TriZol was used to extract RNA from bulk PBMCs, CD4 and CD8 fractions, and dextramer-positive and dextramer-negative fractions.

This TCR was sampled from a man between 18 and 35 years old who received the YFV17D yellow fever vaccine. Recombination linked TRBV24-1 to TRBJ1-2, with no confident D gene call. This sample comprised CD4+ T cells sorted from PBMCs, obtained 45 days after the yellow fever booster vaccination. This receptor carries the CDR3 CATSDSEGGYTF. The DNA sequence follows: TGTGCCACCAGTGATTCCGAGGGTGGCTACACCTTC.